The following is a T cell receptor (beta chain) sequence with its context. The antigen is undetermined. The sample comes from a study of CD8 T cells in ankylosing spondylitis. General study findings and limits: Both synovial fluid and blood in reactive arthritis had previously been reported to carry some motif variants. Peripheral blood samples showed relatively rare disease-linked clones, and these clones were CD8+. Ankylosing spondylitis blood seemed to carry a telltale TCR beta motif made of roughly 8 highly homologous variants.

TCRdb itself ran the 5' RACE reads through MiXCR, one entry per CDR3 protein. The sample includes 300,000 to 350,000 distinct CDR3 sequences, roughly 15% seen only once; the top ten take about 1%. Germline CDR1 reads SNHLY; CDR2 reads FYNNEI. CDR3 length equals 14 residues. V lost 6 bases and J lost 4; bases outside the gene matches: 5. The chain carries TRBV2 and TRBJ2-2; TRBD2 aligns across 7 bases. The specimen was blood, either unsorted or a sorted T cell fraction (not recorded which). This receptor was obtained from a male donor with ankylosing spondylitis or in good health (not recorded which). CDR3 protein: CASSGLEGTGELFF. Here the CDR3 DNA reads TGTGCCAGCAGCGGACTAGAAGGCACCGGGGAGCTGTTTTTT. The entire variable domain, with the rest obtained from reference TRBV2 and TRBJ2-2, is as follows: EPEVTQTPSHQVTQMGQEVILRCVPISNHLYFYWYRQILGQKVEFLVSFYNNEISEKSEIFDDQFSVERPDGSNFTLKIRSTKLEDSAMYFCASSGLEGTGELFFGEGSRLTVL.